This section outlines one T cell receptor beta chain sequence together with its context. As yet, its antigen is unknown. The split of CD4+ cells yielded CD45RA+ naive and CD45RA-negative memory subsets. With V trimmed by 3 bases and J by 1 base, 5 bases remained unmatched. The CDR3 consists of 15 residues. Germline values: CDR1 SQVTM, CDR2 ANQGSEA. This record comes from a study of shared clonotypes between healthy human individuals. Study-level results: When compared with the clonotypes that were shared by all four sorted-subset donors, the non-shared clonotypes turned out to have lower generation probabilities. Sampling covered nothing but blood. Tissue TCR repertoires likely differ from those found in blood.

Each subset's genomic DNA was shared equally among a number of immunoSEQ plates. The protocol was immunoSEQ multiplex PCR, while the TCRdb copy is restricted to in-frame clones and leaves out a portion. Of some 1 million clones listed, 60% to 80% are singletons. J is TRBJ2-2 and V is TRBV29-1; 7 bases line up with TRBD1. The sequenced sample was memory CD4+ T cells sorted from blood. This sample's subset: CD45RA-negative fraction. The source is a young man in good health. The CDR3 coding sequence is TGCAGCGTTGAGACCGGGACAGTGAACACCGGGGAGCTGTTTTTT. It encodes CSVETGTVNTGELFF.